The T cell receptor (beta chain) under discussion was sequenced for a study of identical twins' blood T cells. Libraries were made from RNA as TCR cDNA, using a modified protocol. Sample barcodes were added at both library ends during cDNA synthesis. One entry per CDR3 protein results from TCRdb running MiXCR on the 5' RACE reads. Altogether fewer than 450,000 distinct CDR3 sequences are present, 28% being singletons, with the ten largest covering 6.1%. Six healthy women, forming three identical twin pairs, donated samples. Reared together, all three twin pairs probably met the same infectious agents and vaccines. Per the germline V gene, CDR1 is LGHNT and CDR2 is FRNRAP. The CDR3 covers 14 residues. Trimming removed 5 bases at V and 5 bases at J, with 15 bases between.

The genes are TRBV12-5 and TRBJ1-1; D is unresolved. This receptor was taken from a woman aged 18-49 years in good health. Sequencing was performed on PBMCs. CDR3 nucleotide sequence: TGTGCTAGTGGTCCCTCCGGAAGGGTGACTGAAGCTTTCTTT. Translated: CASGPSGRVTEAFF.